This is a list of T cell receptor beta chains from one sample in a study of shared clonotypes between healthy human individuals. Repertoires were generated with immunoSEQ multiplex PCR, while TCRdb's copy carries only in-frame clones and drops some. The sample has under 2,500,000 clones, approximately 96% seen once. Sequences were obtained from naive CD4+ T cells sorted from blood. These receptors all stem from a man aged 18 to 35 in good health. Each CDR3 is given with its conserved first and last residue. D genes are given only for firm matches. Expanded clones are given a class, and other clones once, few, many or no size at all.

TRBV6-4	TRBD2	TRBJ2-2	.	CASRPSGSNTGELFF	TGTGCCAGCAGGCCTAGCGGGAGCAACACCGGGGAGCTGTTTTTT
TRBV18	.	TRBJ2-2	.	CASSPPFPDTGELFF	TGTGCCAGCTCACCACCCTTCCCAGACACCGGGGAGCTGTTTTTT
TRBV9	TRBD1	TRBJ2-3	.	CASSSPPGTGLADTQYF	TGTGCCAGCAGCTCCCCCCCCGGGACAGGGTTGGCAGATACGCAGTATTTT
TRBV5-4	.	TRBJ2-5	once	CASSFPARGETQYF	TGTGCCAGCAGCTTTCCCGCCCGGGGAGAGACCCAGTACTTC
TRBV6-1	TRBD1	TRBJ2-7	.	CATHRDRGSYEQYF	TGTGCCACACACCGGGACAGGGGATCCTACGAGCAGTACTTC
TRBV5-1	.	TRBJ2-3	.	CASSFPGPSTDTQYF	TGCGCCAGCAGTTTTCCGGGCCCTAGCACAGATACGCAGTATTTT
TRBV6-6	.	TRBJ1-3	.	CASKAGGSGNTIYF	TGTGCCAGCAAGGCGGGGGGTTCTGGAAACACCATATATTTT
TRBV5-1	TRBD1	TRBJ1-1	.	CASSYLGQGGTEAFF	TGCGCCAGCAGCTATCTGGGACAGGGTGGGACTGAAGCTTTCTTT
TRBV15	.	TRBJ2-5	.	CATSRATPKEETQYF	TGTGCCACCAGCAGAGCGACTCCTAAAGAAGAGACCCAGTACTTC
TRBV19	TRBD2	TRBJ2-2	.	CASSPPTSGSGELFF	TGTGCCAGTAGCCCGCCAACTAGCGGGAGTGGGGAGCTGTTTTTT
TRBV4-1	TRBD2	TRBJ2-1	once	CASSQEVAGRALNEQFF	TGCGCCAGCAGCCAAGAAGTAGCCGGGAGGGCCCTCAATGAGCAGTTCTTC
TRBV11-2	TRBD1	TRBJ1-2	.	CASSPQRTGGGYTF	TGTGCCAGCAGTCCCCAAAGGACAGGGGGAGGCTACACCTTC
TRBV6-5	.	TRBJ1-5	.	CASTRGVGQPQHF	TGTGCCAGCACTAGGGGGGTGGGGCAGCCCCAGCATTTT
TRBV2	.	TRBJ2-5	.	CASSPPRFGETQYF	TGTGCCAGCAGTCCTCCGAGGTTCGGAGAGACCCAGTACTTC
TRBV6-1	TRBD2	TRBJ2-7	.	CASRTGGFNEQYF	TGTGCCAGTAGGACCGGGGGGTTCAACGAGCAGTACTTC
TRBV28	.	TRBJ2-5	.	CASSLSALTQYF	TGTGCCAGCAGTTTATCGGCTCTGACCCAGTACTTC
TRBV11-3	TRBD2	TRBJ2-3	.	CASSPGTSGGTDTQYF	TGTGCCAGCAGCCCCGGGACTAGCGGGGGCACAGATACGCAGTATTTT
TRBV7-2	TRBD1	TRBJ2-7	.	CASSSDRLTYEQYF	TGTGCCAGCAGCTCGGACAGGCTTACCTACGAGCAGTACTTC
TRBV6-5	.	TRBJ1-1	.	CASSYSWATEAFF	TGTGCCAGCAGTTACTCGTGGGCCACTGAAGCTTTCTTT
TRBV30	.	TRBJ2-7	.	CAWSPQGYEQYF	TGTGCCTGGAGCCCACAGGGTTACGAGCAGTACTTC
TRBV18	.	TRBJ1-2	.	CASSPVTDPNYGYTF	TGTGCCAGCTCACCCGTCACAGACCCAAACTATGGCTACACCTTC
TRBV6-1	TRBD1	TRBJ1-1	.	CASRPGTGITEAFF	TGTGCCAGCAGACCCGGGACAGGGATCACTGAAGCTTTCTTT
TRBV7-9	.	TRBJ2-5	.	CASSLIPLEETQYF	TGTGCCAGCAGCTTAATCCCACTAGAGGAGACCCAGTACTTC
TRBV5-6	.	TRBJ2-7	.	CASSITAYEQYF	TGTGCCAGCAGCATAACAGCGTACGAGCAGTACTTC
TRBV6-1	.	TRBJ2-7	.	CASREGYEQYF	TGTGCCAGCAGAGAGGGCTACGAGCAGTACTTC
TRBV6-1	.	TRBJ2-5	once	CASSPRSGSSGTQYF	TGTGCCAGCAGTCCTCGTTCAGGGAGCTCAGGGACCCAGTACTTC
TRBV25-1	TRBD2	TRBJ2-3	.	CASSGVLARHTDTQYF	TGTGCCAGCAGTGGAGTACTAGCGCGACACACAGATACGCAGTATTTT
TRBV2	TRBD1	TRBJ2-7	.	CASSVDRASYEQYF	TGTGCCAGCAGTGTGGACAGGGCCTCCTACGAGCAGTACTTC
TRBV14	.	TRBJ2-5	.	CASSQDVKGTETQYF	TGTGCCAGCAGCCAAGACGTTAAAGGGACCGAGACCCAGTACTTC
TRBV19	.	TRBJ2-7	.	CASSQTGEPPYEQYF	TGTGCCAGTAGTCAAACCGGAGAGCCGCCCTACGAGCAGTACTTC
TRBV7-9	TRBD2	TRBJ2-7	.	CASSFAGASGTGEQYF	TGTGCCAGCAGCTTTGCGGGCGCTAGCGGGACGGGCGAGCAGTACTTC
TRBV5-1	.	TRBJ2-5	.	CASSEVSQETQYF	TGCGCCAGCAGTGAAGTTTCACAAGAGACCCAGTACTTC
TRBV27	.	TRBJ2-3	.	CASSFRGTDTQYF	TGTGCCAGCAGTTTTAGGGGCACAGATACGCAGTATTTT
TRBV30	TRBD2	TRBJ2-7	.	CAWSVLRTSGRPNEQYF	TGTGCCTGGAGTGTACTTAGGACTAGCGGGAGACCTAACGAGCAGTACTTC
TRBV10-3	.	TRBJ1-1	.	CAISETGVTMNTEAFF	TGTGCCATCAGTGAGACAGGAGTAACAATGAACACTGAAGCTTTCTTT
TRBV10-2	.	TRBJ1-4	.	CASSEDTHEKLFF	TGCGCCAGCAGTGAGGACACGCATGAAAAACTGTTTTTT
TRBV7-9	.	TRBJ1-2	once	CASSLEKERYGYTF	TGTGCCAGCAGCTTAGAGAAGGAAAGATATGGCTACACCTTC
TRBV7-9	TRBD1	TRBJ2-1	.	CASSPTGHNEQFF	TGTGCCAGCAGCCCGACAGGGCACAATGAGCAGTTCTTC
TRBV9	.	TRBJ2-5	.	CASSVQDRKETQYF	TGTGCCAGCAGCGTCCAAGACAGAAAAGAGACCCAGTACTTC
TRBV12-5	TRBD1	TRBJ2-7	.	CASGLGTGDEQYF	TGTGCTAGTGGTCTCGGGACAGGGGACGAGCAGTACTTC
TRBV18	.	TRBJ1-3	.	CASSPVRDSGNTIYF	TGTGCCAGCTCACCAGTCAGGGACTCTGGAAACACCATATATTTT
TRBV29-1	.	TRBJ1-2	.	CSVETGGYTF	TGCAGCGTTGAAACGGGAGGCTACACCTTC
TRBV5-1	.	TRBJ1-4	once	CASSLDPPREKLFF	TGCGCCAGCAGCTTGGACCCTCCTAGGGAAAAACTGTTTTTT
TRBV6-5	.	TRBJ1-2	.	CASSYSAGSNGYTF	TGTGCCAGCAGTTACTCGGCAGGGAGTAATGGCTACACCTTC
TRBV6-1	.	TRBJ2-7	.	CASSPQDHEQYF	TGTGCCAGCAGTCCCCAAGATCACGAGCAGTACTTC
TRBV18	TRBD2	TRBJ2-7	.	CASSGTSVYEQYF	TGTGCCAGCTCCGGGACTAGCGTGTACGAGCAGTACTTC
TRBV6-1	TRBD2	TRBJ2-1	.	CASSEALAGADEQFF	TGTGCCAGCAGTGAAGCTCTAGCGGGGGCTGATGAGCAGTTCTTC
TRBV2	TRBD1	TRBJ1-2	.	CASGGQRYGYTF	TGTGCCAGCGGGGGACAGCGATATGGCTACACCTTC